A single sample is the source of the 29 T cell receptor beta chains below, sequenced in a study of CD8+ T cells in alopecia areata. Following extraction, RNA underwent reverse transcription to cDNA, which served as the sequencing template. TCRdb keeps only in-frame clones here, not all; method: immunoSEQ multiplex PCR. Among more than 90,000 clones, approximately 60% were seen once, and the ten largest hold 2.5% to 3%. The source material was CD4+ T cells sorted from blood. Receptor source: a human donor in good health.

The chain couples TRBV6-5 to TRBJ1-6; D unclear. V lost 2 bases and J lost 7, with 6 bases in between. The CDR3 totals 13 residues. Germline CDR1 and CDR2: MNHEY and SVGAGI. The DNA of the CDR3 is TGTGCCAGCAGTTACGGTACAAATTCACCCCTCCACTTT. It yields the protein CASSYGTNSPLHF.

V usage is TRBV30 and J usage is TRBJ1-1; D possibly corresponds to TRBD1 (6 bases). Trimming took 3 bases from V and 3 from J, leaving 11 bases between them. CDR1 is GTSNPN, CDR2 SVGIG, per germline (reference sequence). The CDR3 spans 13 residues. CDR3 coding DNA: TGTGCCTGGAGCCTAAACAGGGACACTGAAGCTTTCTTT. It translates to CAWSLNRDTEAFF.

This clone has a handful of counts. V usage is TRBV29-1 and J usage is TRBJ2-1, with D maybe TRBD2 (5 bases). Per germline, CDR1 SQVTM and CDR2 ANQGSEA. The CDR3 is 13 residues long. V was cut by 4 bases and J by 5 bases, with 12 bases left in between. The CDR3 is CSVGQTRDNEQFF. The CDR3 coding sequence is TGCAGCGTTGGTCAAACGAGGGACAATGAGCAGTTCTTC.

This clone was seen a few times. The chain joins TRBV29-1 to TRBJ1-1; D remains unclear. V was clipped by 5 bases and J by 0 bases, with 13 bases between them. CDR3 length: 14 amino acids. The germline gives CDR1 SQVTM, CDR2 ANQGSEA. DNA of the CDR3: TGCAGCGTTCTGATCCGGAGCTTGAACACTGAAGCTTTCTTT. Protein sequence: CSVLIRSLNTEAFF.

As regards this clone: Relative to the germline gene, one junction end is altered; a read error may explain this. The chain joins TRBV11-2 to TRBJ2-1; 10 bases align to TRBD2. The CDR3 contains 15 residues. Germline V lookup: CDR1 SGHAT, CDR2 FQNNGV. CDR3 protein: CASRLAGGSTMEQFF. The CDR3 DNA is TGTGCCAGCAGATTAGCGGGGGGTAGTACAATGGAGCAGTTCTTC.

This sequence joins TRBV18 and TRBJ2-5; the D gene is possibly TRBD1 (6 bases). With 3 bases removed from V and 5 bases from J, the gap between germline ends came to 19 bases. CDR3 length: 16 residues. Germline CDR1 reads KGHSH; CDR2 reads LQKENI. The CDR3 region is CASSPSWQGRMETQYF. CDR3 DNA: TGTGCCAGCTCACCGTCCTGGCAGGGGCGTATGGAGACCCAGTACTTC.

The chain recombines TRBV7-7 with TRBJ2-5; D is perhaps TRBD2 (6 bases). CDR3 length equals 11 residues. Trimming cost V 10 bases and J 4 bases, with 10 bases left between them. From germline, CDR1 is SSHAT and CDR2 FNYEAQ (reference sequence). CDR3 loop: CATGGAETQYF. The CDR3 DNA reads TGTGCCACCGGAGGGGCAGAGACCCAGTACTTC.

J is TRBJ2-7 and V is TRBV29-1; 7 nucleotides line up with TRBD1. CDR1 and CDR2 (germline): SQVTM, ANQGSEA. The J segment lost 7 bases and the V segment lost 5 bases, leaving 14 bases of the junction unmatched. The CDR3 runs to 14 residues. CDR3 sequence: CSVRTGDFVGEQYF. As DNA, the CDR3 is TGCAGCGTTCGGACAGGCGACTTCGTGGGGGAGCAGTACTTC.

The chain is built from TRBV30 and TRBJ2-3, with 8 nucleotides matching TRBD2. This CDR3 contains 11 residues. Unmatched junction bases numbered 6, after V lost 4 bases and J lost 12 bases. Per the germline V gene, CDR1 is GTSNPN and CDR2 is SVGIG (reference sequence). CDR3: CAWKAGLAQYF. The CDR3 DNA is TGTGCCTGGAAGGCAGGACTAGCACAGTATTTT. The full variable domain, in which reference TRBV30 and TRBJ2-3 provide the parts outside the CDR3, is SQTIHQWPATLVQPVGSPLSLECTVEGTSNPNLYWYRQAAGRGLQLLFYSVGIGQISSEVPQNLSASRPQDRQFILSSKKLLLSDSGFYLCAWKAGLAQYFGPGTRLTVL.

This sequence joins TRBV27 and TRBJ2-3; D may be TRBD2 (5 bases). V gave up 6 bases and J gave up 2 bases, with 6 bases separating them. Germline V gene data show CDR1 as MNHEY and CDR2 as SMNVEV (reference sequence). This CDR3 is 12 amino acids long. Here the CDR3 DNA reads TGTGCCAGCAGCGGGGACACAGATACGCAGTATTTT. Translated: CASSGDTDTQYF.

This chain links TRBV14 with TRBJ2-3; D uncertain. CDR3 size: 14 residues. CDR1 is SGHDN, CDR2 FVKESK, per germline. With 3 bases removed from V and 4 bases from J, the gap between germline ends came to 11 bases. The DNA of the CDR3 is TGTGCCAGCAGCCAGAACTACCCCGCAGATACGCAGTATTTT. Translating gives CASSQNYPADTQYF. The full variable domain, rest sourced from reference TRBV14 and TRBJ2-3, is EAGVTQFPSHSVIEKGQTVTLRCDPISGHDNLYWYRRVMGKEIKFLLHFVKESKQDESGMPNNRFLAERTGGTYSTLKVQPAELEDSGVYFCASSQNYPADTQYFGPGTRLTVL.

The chain carries TRBV5-1 and TRBJ1-5; no definite D call. The V gene's germline CDR1 is SGHRS and CDR2 YFSETQ. This CDR3 comprises 14 residues. Trimming stripped 4 bases from V and 6 bases from J, with 14 bases between. The CDR3 here is CASSPDPDGQPQHF. The CDR3 coding sequence is TGCGCCAGCAGCCCCGACCCCGACGGTCAGCCCCAGCATTTT.

The genes are TRBV27 and TRBJ1-1, with 8 bases lining up with TRBD1. This CDR3 has 14 residues. Looked up from germline, CDR1 is MNHEY and CDR2 is SMNVEV (reference sequence). V dropped 2 bases and J dropped 2; count of bases not matched to a gene: 1. This CDR3 is CASSLQGANTEAFF. The CDR3, as DNA: TGTGCCAGCAGTTTACAGGGGGCAAACACTGAAGCTTTCTTT.

The V and J genes are TRBV7-9 and TRBJ1-1, with TRBD1 as a possible D gene (5 bases). From germline, CDR1 is SEHNR and CDR2 FQNEAQ (reference sequence). The CDR3 has 14 residues. The germline V and J ends were trimmed by 4 bases and 0 bases, with 9 bases remaining between them. The CDR3 region has the DNA TGTGCCAGCAGCTCCCGGACATTGAACACTGAAGCTTTCTTT. It specifies CASSSRTLNTEAFF.

This chain connects TRBV5-1 to TRBJ2-2; D is possibly TRBD2 (7 bases). This CDR3 contains 12 residues. Trimming removed 7 bases at V and 12 bases at J, with 16 bases between. Germline lookup yields CDR1 SGHRS and CDR2 YFSETQ. CDR3 amino acids: CASSDPGGKLFF. The CDR3 DNA is TGCGCCAGCTCCGATCCGGGGGGCAAGCTGTTTTTT.

The rearrangement joins TRBV4-2 to TRBJ1-1; D gene uncertain. The CDR3 length is 14 residues. Germline V gene data show CDR1 as LGHNA and CDR2 as YNFKEQ. Between the trimmed V and J ends, which lost 0 bases and 1 base, there was a span of 6 bases. The CDR3 sequence: CASSQEPQNTEAFF. For the CDR3, the DNA is TGTGCCAGCAGCCAAGAGCCTCAGAACACTGAAGCTTTCTTT.

This clone was seen a handful of times. V gene TRBV29-1 combines with J gene TRBJ2-7, with D unresolved. Germline CDR1 and CDR2: SQVTM and ANQGSEA. The CDR3 is made up of 12 amino acids. Trimming removed 7 bases from V and 5 bases from J, with 15 bases in between. As DNA, the CDR3 is TGCAGCGCCAACACGGCCGCGGACGAGCAGTACTTC. Its translation: CSANTAADEQYF.

The chain combines TRBV5-1 with TRBJ1-4; D is undetermined. This CDR3 is built from 13 residues. Germline loops: CDR1 SGHRS, CDR2 YFSETQ. V lost 4 bases, J lost 3 bases, and 7 bases lay in between. The CDR3 here is CASSEVPNEKLFF. The CDR3 nucleotides read TGCGCCAGCAGCGAGGTTCCTAATGAAAAACTGTTTTTT. The variable domain in full, completed from reference TRBV5-1 and TRBJ1-4, reads KAGVTQTPRYLIKTRGQQVTLSCSPISGHRSVSWYQQTPGQGLQFLFEYFSETQRNKGNFPGRFSGRQFSNSRSEMNVSTLELGDSALYLCASSEVPNEKLFFGSGTQLSVL.

This chain connects TRBV19 to TRBJ1-5, with D perhaps TRBD1 (5 bases). Trimming pared 4 bases from V and 6 bases from J, leaving 10 bases between. Germline V CDR1 and CDR2: LNHDA, SQIVND (reference sequence). The CDR3 is 13 amino acids. The CDR3 coding sequence is TGTGCCAGTAGTACCCTCGGGGGTCAGCCCCAGCATTTT. This sequence encodes CASSTLGGQPQHF.

The chain links TRBV29-1 to TRBJ1-1; no reliable D call. This CDR3 is 11 amino acids long. V was pared by 0 bases and J by 6 bases, with 5 bases between. CDR1 SQVTM and CDR2 ANQGSEA come from the germline V gene. CDR3: CSVEERPEAFF. The CDR3 bases are TGCAGCGTTGAAGAGCGACCTGAAGCTTTCTTT.

This chain links TRBV7-9 with TRBJ2-5, with D unresolved. V gave up 8 bases and J gave up 0 bases, with 10 bases separating them. This CDR3 spans 13 amino acids. The germline CDR1 and CDR2 sequences are SEHNR and FQNEAQ (reference sequence). The CDR3 is CASAPHNQETQYF. The CDR3 DNA sequence: TGTGCCAGCGCGCCACATAACCAAGAGACCCAGTACTTC.

The gene calls are TRBV6-5 and TRBJ1-2, with D perhaps TRBD1 (5 bases). Per the germline V gene, CDR1 is MNHEY and CDR2 is SVGAGI. The CDR3 consists of 13 residues. V lost 6 bases and J 8 bases, leaving 16 bases between the germline ends. The DNA of the CDR3 is TGTGCCAGCAGCCTGGGACCCCAGAAGGGCTACACCTTC. Encoded protein: CASSLGPQKGYTF.

This sequence joins TRBV29-1 and TRBJ2-7; D call uncertain. This CDR3 comprises 13 residues. Germline values: CDR1 SQVTM, CDR2 ANQGSEA. Trimming took 5 bases from V and 0 from J, leaving 11 bases between them. CDR3 DNA: TGCAGCGTTCTGACCGCTAGCTCCTACGAGCAGTACTTC. It yields the protein CSVLTASSYEQYF.

V and J are TRBV5-1 and TRBJ2-3; 12 bases match TRBD1. The J segment lost 11 bases and the V segment lost 4 bases, leaving 8 bases of the junction unmatched. Per the germline V gene, CDR1 is SGHRS and CDR2 is YFSETQ. The CDR3 has 14 amino acids. The CDR3 DNA reads as TGCGCCAGCAGCGAGGGACAGGGGGCGTCGGGGCAGTATTTT. Translating gives CASSEGQGASGQYF.

The chain carries TRBV2 and TRBJ2-5; maybe TRBD1 (5 bases). Trimming removed 0 bases from V and 7 bases from J, with 9 bases in between. There are 13 residues in the CDR3. CDR1 and CDR2 (germline): SNHLY, FYNNEI. The CDR3 loop is CASSEAPQGTQYF. Written as DNA, the CDR3 is TGTGCCAGCAGTGAAGCGCCTCAGGGGACCCAGTACTTC.

Details on this clone: Other DNA sequences of this sample code for an identical CDR3. The chain links TRBV2 to TRBJ1-1, with a tentative D call TRBD1 (6 bases). Germline assignment: CDR1 SNHLY and CDR2 FYNNEI. The CDR3 sequence is 13 residues long. The V end was cut by 7 bases, the J end by 1 base, with 10 bases between. CDR3 nucleotide sequence: TGTGCCAGCACCAAGGGGGAGAACACTGAAGCTTTCTTT. It codes for CASTKGENTEAFF.

V and J are TRBV9 and TRBJ2-6; TRBD1 matches 8 bases. The germline V gene encodes CDR1 SGDLS and CDR2 YYNGEE. Losses at the gene ends were 4 bases for V and 0 bases for J; bases not matched to a gene: 12. There are 19 residues in the CDR3. CDR3: CASSPRGDRISSGANVLTF. The CDR3 bases are TGTGCCAGCAGCCCCCGAGGGGACAGGATCAGCTCTGGGGCCAACGTCCTGACTTTC.

This chain uses TRBV19 with TRBJ2-7; 12 bases fit TRBD1. This CDR3 is built from 13 residues. With V trimmed by 10 bases and J by 7 bases, 8 bases remained unmatched. Germline CDR1 reads LNHDA; CDR2 reads SQIVND (reference sequence). The CDR3 sequence: CATEGQGAQEQYF. The CDR3 DNA reads TGTGCCACCGAGGGACAGGGGGCGCAAGAGCAGTACTTC.

The chain carries TRBV5-1 and TRBJ2-1; tentatively, D is TRBD1 (6 bases). The germline V and J ends were trimmed by 4 bases and 3 bases, with 8 bases remaining between them. This CDR3 is 13 amino acids long. CDR1 is SGHRS, CDR2 YFSETQ, per germline. The CDR3 spells CASSLDSYNEQFF. CDR3 nucleotides: TGCGCCAGCAGCCTGGACAGCTACAATGAGCAGTTCTTC.